This T cell receptor beta chain stems from a study of Graves' ophthalmopathy and Graves' hyperthyroidism. Amplification of the TCR beta CDR3 regions used RNA transcripts (as template). An initial RT-PCR round employing HTBI primers preceded a second-round multiplex PCR. TCRdb called the multiplex PCR reads again in MiXCR, with one record for every CDR3 protein. Of some 1.1 million distinct CDR3 sequences detected, about 35% appear once; the ten largest clones hold 11%. This clonotype was found a few times. V dropped 6 bases and J dropped 6; count of bases not matched to a gene: 17. In germline, CDR1 is DFQATT, CDR2 SNEGSKA (reference sequence). The length of the CDR3 is 15 residues.

This receptor was taken from an adult man with Graves' hyperthyroidism. The V call is TRBV20-1, the J call TRBJ2-7; 7 bases align to TRBD1. Sequencing was performed on peripheral blood or thyroid tissue (not recorded which). The CDR3 DNA reads TGCAGTGCCAATCCCCCGGCAGGGGGTTTGCGCGAGCAGTACTTC. Protein product: CSANPPAGGLREQYF.